This T cell receptor beta chain was identified during a study of blood T cells in healthy people across ages. The CDR3 is 14 residues long. Germline CDR1 SNHLY, CDR2 FYNNEI. The V and J ends lost 3 bases and 5 bases respectively, with 13 bases between them. This clonotype was observed at least ten times. Researchers report isolating at least 6 million PBMCs per sample. The authors ran a second PCR of roughly 6 to 12 cycles using a sample-barcoded 5' primer and a J-beta primer mix. TCRdb re-called the 5' RACE reads with MiXCR, one entry per CDR3 protein. The data show fewer than 800,000 distinct CDR3 sequences, with roughly 32% seen just once and 15% held by the top ten.

The gene calls are TRBV2 and TRBJ1-2; possibly TRBD1 for D (5 bases). The sample consisted of blood. The TCR was taken from a woman aged 80 or over in good health. The CDR3: CASSDTGFGYGYTF. The CDR3 DNA follows: TGTGCCAGCAGTGATACAGGATTTGGGTATGGCTACACCTTC.